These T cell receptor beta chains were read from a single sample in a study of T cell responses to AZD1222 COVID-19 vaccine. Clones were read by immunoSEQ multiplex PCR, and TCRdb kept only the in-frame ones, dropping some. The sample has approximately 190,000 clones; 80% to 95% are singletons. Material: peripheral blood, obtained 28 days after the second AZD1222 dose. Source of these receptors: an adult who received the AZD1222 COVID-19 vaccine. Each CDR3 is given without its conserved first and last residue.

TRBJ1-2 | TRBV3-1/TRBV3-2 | ASSQDLLGSYGYT
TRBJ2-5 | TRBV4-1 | ASSQGRDRDQETQY
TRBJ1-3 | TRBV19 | ASTPAGGRRSGNTIY
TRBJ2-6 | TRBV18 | ASSPRSADGYSGANVLT
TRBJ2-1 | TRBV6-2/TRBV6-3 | ASSLRDVNEQF
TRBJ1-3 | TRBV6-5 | ASSYSEFFSGNTIY
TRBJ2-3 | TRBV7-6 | ASSLAPRGSGGGTDTQY
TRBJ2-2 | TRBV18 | ASSPGQGATGELF
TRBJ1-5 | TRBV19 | VPGTHQPQH
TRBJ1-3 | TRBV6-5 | ASRADFTSGNTIY
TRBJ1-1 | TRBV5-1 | ASSEGAGLGNTEAF
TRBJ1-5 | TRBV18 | ASSLNRANQPQH
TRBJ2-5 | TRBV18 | ASSPLSSETQY
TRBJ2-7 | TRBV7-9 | ASKEGGNEQY
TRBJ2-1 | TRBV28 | ASTPLGRGSSYNEQF
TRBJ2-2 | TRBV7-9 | ASPMEGGNTGELF
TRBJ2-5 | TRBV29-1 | SVGVAETQY
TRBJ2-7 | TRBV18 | ASSPGQGGKYEQY
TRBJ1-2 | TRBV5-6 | ASSFKPGQGAGYT
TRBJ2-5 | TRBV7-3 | ASSWGSGGRETQY
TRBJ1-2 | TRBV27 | ASRSTGTVYGYT
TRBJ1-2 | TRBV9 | ASSGTTWGYT
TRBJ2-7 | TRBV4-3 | ASSQGTDTSYEQY
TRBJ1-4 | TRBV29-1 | SVLQANEKLF
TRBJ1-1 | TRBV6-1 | ASSENRGRTEAF
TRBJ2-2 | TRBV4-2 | ASSPGGGRTGELF
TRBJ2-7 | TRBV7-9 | ASSLPTSGGAGEQY
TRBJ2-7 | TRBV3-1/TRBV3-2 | ASSSGTSNGEQY
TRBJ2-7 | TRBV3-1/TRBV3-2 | ASSQRPGTGESEQY
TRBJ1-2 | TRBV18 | ASSPVSGRGYT
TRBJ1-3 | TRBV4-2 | ASSQDVGSSGNTIY
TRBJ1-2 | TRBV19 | ASSPTGIGGYT
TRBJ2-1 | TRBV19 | ASSTRDRGSPYNEQF
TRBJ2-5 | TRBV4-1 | ASSVHSIQETQY
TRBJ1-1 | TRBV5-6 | ASSLKNPDRGGTEAF
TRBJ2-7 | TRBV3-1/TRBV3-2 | ASSQDRGSSYEQY